Reported below is one T cell receptor beta chain. This entry comes from a study of glioma-infiltrating T cells after dendritic cell vaccination. CDR1 and CDR2 from the germline V gene are SGHNT and YENEEA. The junction had 3 bases not matched to a gene; V was cut back by 7 bases and J by 3 bases. This CDR3 comprises 14 residues. Repertoires were generated with immunoSEQ multiplex PCR, while TCRdb's copy carries only in-frame clones and drops some. The table records tens of thousands of clones, 82% of them present only once. The chain carries TRBV11-3 and TRBJ2-2; the match to TRBD1 covers 9 bases. The clonotype was recovered from a human donor with glioblastoma. The material sequenced was blood, taken before dendritic cell vaccination. The DNA for the CDR3 is TGTGCCAGCACGGGGACAGGGTACACCGGGGAGCTGTTTTTT. It is translated as CASTGTGYTGELFF.